These 15 T cell receptor beta chains originate from one sample sequenced in a study of shared clonotypes between healthy human individuals. Sequencing used immunoSEQ multiplex PCR; TCRdb keeps in-frame clones, though not all of them. The sample yields a few million clones, 90% to 96% seen once. Sample: naive CD4+ T cells sorted from blood. Described subset: CD45RA+ positively selected. The receptor set was obtained from a man aged 18 to 35 in good health.

The chain links TRBV4-1 to TRBJ1-6; 8 bases map to TRBD1. From germline, CDR1 is MGHRA and CDR2 YSYEKL. The V gene end was trimmed by 4 bases and the J gene end by 6 bases; junction bases not matched to a gene: 8. This CDR3 has 16 residues. CDR3 coding DNA: TGCGCCAGCAGCCGGGAACTGGACAGGGCTAATTCACCCCTCCACTTT. Translation gives CASSRELDRANSPLHF.

The rearrangement uses TRBV29-1 and TRBJ1-5, with D possibly being TRBD1 (5 bases). This CDR3 spans 13 amino acids. Germline CDR1 and CDR2: SQVTM and ANQGSEA. V lost 6 bases to trimming and J lost 3 bases, with 12 bases between them. The CDR3 is CSVWGGTNQPQHF. CDR3 bases: TGCAGCGTGTGGGGGGGTACCAATCAGCCCCAGCATTTT. The whole variable domain, remainder taken from reference TRBV29-1 and TRBJ1-5, is SAVISQKPSRDICQRGTSLTIQCQVDSQVTMMFWYRQQPGQSLTLIATANQGSEATYESGFVIDKFPISRPNLTFSTLTVSNMSPEDSSIYLCSVWGGTNQPQHFGDGTRLSIL.

This chain uses TRBV7-2 with TRBJ1-2; 12 bases align to TRBD1. V lost 3 bases to trimming and J lost 4 bases; unmatched junction nucleotides: 3. Germline assignment: CDR1 SGHTA and CDR2 FQGNSA. This CDR3 has 15 residues. The CDR3 is CASSFGTGGSYGYTF. Written as DNA, the CDR3 is TGTGCCAGCAGCTTTGGGACAGGGGGCAGCTATGGCTACACCTTC.

The V and J genes are TRBV5-1 and TRBJ2-5; D is uncertain. Germline CDR1 reads SGHRS; CDR2 reads YFSETQ. The CDR3 loop spans 16 amino acids. The V and J ends lost 4 bases and 2 bases respectively, with 18 bases between them. The CDR3 sequence is CASSLTAAPTQETQYF. As DNA, the CDR3 is TGCGCCAGCAGCCTCACGGCGGCACCGACTCAAGAGACCCAGTACTTC.

Worth noting for this clone: Other nucleotide sequences in the sample specify the same CDR3. V gene TRBV5-1 combines with J gene TRBJ2-5; D is perhaps TRBD1 (5 bases). Germline values: CDR1 SGHRS, CDR2 YFSETQ. CDR3 length equals 14 residues. V gave up 0 bases and J gave up 3 bases, with 9 bases separating them. CDR3 amino acids: CASSLAGREETQYF. CDR3 sequence (DNA): TGCGCCAGCAGCTTGGCGGGCAGGGAAGAGACCCAGTACTTC.

The V gene is TRBV7-9, the J gene TRBJ2-7, with D tentatively TRBD1 (5 bases). V was trimmed by 7 bases and J by 5 bases, leaving 15 bases between them. Germline V gives CDR1 SEHNR, CDR2 FQNEAQ (reference sequence). The CDR3 is 13 residues long. CDR3 region: CASTTQGTHEQYF. The CDR3 DNA reads TGTGCCAGCACCACCCAGGGTACCCACGAGCAGTACTTC. The full variable domain, in which reference TRBV7-9 and TRBJ2-7 provide the parts outside the CDR3, is DTGVSQNPRHKITKRGQNVTFRCDPISEHNRLYWYRQTLGQGPEFLTYFQNEAQLEKSRLLSDRFSAERPKGSFSTLEIQRTEQGDSAMYLCASTTQGTHEQYFGPGTRLTVT.

This clone has only one observation. This rearrangement joins TRBV11-2 to TRBJ2-7; 7 bases match TRBD1. V was clipped by 5 bases and J by 2 bases; unmatched bases: 9. The CDR3 has 15 amino acids. From germline, CDR1 is SGHAT and CDR2 FQNNGV. The CDR3 protein is CASSVYPGQTYEQYF. CDR3 nucleotides: TGTGCCAGCAGCGTTTACCCGGGACAGACCTACGAGCAGTACTTC.

The chain combines TRBV6-4 with TRBJ2-1, with 7 positions matching TRBD2. The ends lost 8 bases at V and 2 bases at J; junction bases unmatched: 12. Germline CDR1 reads MRHNA; CDR2 reads SNTAGT. This CDR3 region has 16 residues. CDR3 coding DNA: TGTGCCAGCTCCGGAGGTCCAGGGAGGGCCTACAATGAGCAGTTCTTC. Translated, it gives CASSGGPGRAYNEQFF.

To note about this clone: Different DNA sequences within this sample yield the same CDR3. The rearrangement uses TRBV7-8 and TRBJ2-7; 7 nucleotides line up with TRBD1. This CDR3 contains 14 residues. Germline V CDR1 and CDR2: SGHVS, FQNEAQ. Losses at the gene ends were 1 base for V and 2 bases for J; bases not matched to a gene: 2. The CDR3, as DNA: TGTGCCAGCAGCTTAGGGGGGACAGCCTACGAGCAGTACTTC. Its protein product is CASSLGGTAYEQYF.

On this clone itself: Different DNA sequences within this sample yield the same CDR3. This chain uses TRBV18 with TRBJ2-5; maybe TRBD1 (6 bases). CDR1 KGHSH and CDR2 LQKENI come from the germline V gene. There are 14 residues in the CDR3. Between the trimmed V and J ends, which lost 1 base and 2 bases, there was a span of 8 bases. The CDR3 region has the DNA TGTGCCAGCTCACCACGTCAGGGGCAAGAGACCCAGTACTTC. It codes for CASSPRQGQETQYF.

The gene calls are TRBV5-1 and TRBJ2-2, with D perhaps given as TRBD1 or TRBD2 (5 bases each). The CDR3 consists of 12 residues. The V gene lost 5 bases and the J gene lost 5 bases, with 7 bases spanning the gap. Germline V gives CDR1 SGHRS, CDR2 YFSETQ. CDR3 coding DNA: TGCGCCAGCAGAGGGACGACCGGGGAGCTGTTTTTT. It translates to CASRGTTGELFF.

This chain joins TRBV25-1 and TRBJ2-5; D gene ambiguous. V lost 5 bases and J lost 5, with 15 bases in between. CDR1 is MGHDK, CDR2 SYGVNS, per germline. This CDR3 is 14 amino acids long. CDR3 in amino acids: CASSTSLSPETQYF. The CDR3 DNA follows: TGTGCCAGCAGTACATCCTTGAGTCCCGAGACCCAGTACTTC.

The V call is TRBV5-1, the J call TRBJ2-7, with TRBD1 as a possible D gene (6 bases). CDR1 is SGHRS, CDR2 YFSETQ, per germline. The CDR3 loop spans 19 amino acids. V lost 4 bases and J 2 bases, leaving 28 bases between the germline ends. CDR3 bases: TGCGCCAGCAGCCTGTCCCCTGGACTTCCCCCAGGGACAACCTACGAGCAGTACTTC. This codes for CASSLSPGLPPGTTYEQYF.

The CDR3 DNA is TGTGCCAGTCGGTCCGGGGTTGGGAATTCACCCCTCCACTTT. Its protein product is CASRSGVGNSPLHF. The chain couples TRBV19 to TRBJ1-6, with unresolved D. Trimming took 8 bases from V and 7 from J, leaving 15 bases between them. Germline V gene sequence: CDR1 LNHDA, CDR2 SQIVND (reference sequence). This CDR3 spans 14 amino acids.

This CDR3 is CASSDRDRDDGAFF. The CDR3 nucleotides read TGTGCCAGCAGTGACCGGGACAGGGACGACGGAGCTTTCTTT. The chain recombines TRBV6-1 with TRBJ1-1; 9 positions match TRBD1. With V trimmed by 3 bases and J by 10 bases, 9 bases remained unmatched. CDR1 and CDR2 from the germline V gene are MNHNS and SASEGT. This CDR3 has 14 residues.